Listed here are 4 T cell receptor beta chains from one sample, sequenced in a study of OX40 agonist ivuxolimab in advanced cancers. The assay was immunoSEQ multiplex PCR, and TCRdb's table has in-frame clones only and misses some. Of 9,000 to 13,000 clones in the sample, about 85% were seen once. The source was CD4+ or CD8+ T cells sorted from blood, collected in a trial of the OX40 agonist ivuxolimab. All receptors come from an adult with an advanced solid tumor such as melanoma, head and neck, liver or kidney cancer.

In the case of this clone: A read error is possible here, since a much larger clone lies one base away. V usage is TRBV2 and J usage is TRBJ2-7, with 8 bases aligning to TRBD2. J was trimmed by 4 bases and V by 8 bases; bases with no gene match: 13. The germline CDR1 and CDR2 sequences are SNHLY and FYNNEI. This CDR3 has 15 amino acids. CDR3 residues: CASRGGLRAQYEQYF. The DNA of the CDR3 is TGTGCCAGCCGGGGGGGGTTAAGGGCACAGTACGAGCAGTACTTC. The variable domain in full, with the rest retrieved from reference TRBV2 and TRBJ2-7, is EPEVTQTPSHQVTQMGQEVILRCVPISNHLYFYWYRQILGQKVEFLVSFYNNEISEKSEIFDDQFSVERPDGSNFTLKIRSTKLEDSAMYFCASRGGLRAQYEQYFGPGTRLTVT.

The chain joins TRBV29-1 to TRBJ2-1, with 10 positions matching TRBD1. The CDR3 consists of 14 residues. Losses at the gene ends were 7 bases for V and 4 bases for J; bases not matched to a gene: 7. Looked up from germline, CDR1 is SQVTM and CDR2 is ANQGSEA. Written as DNA, the CDR3 is TGCAGCGGGGGACAGGGGTCTTCATACAATGAGCAGTTCTTC. Translation gives CSGGQGSSYNEQFF.

This clone rates as large. The chain is built from TRBV5-5 and TRBJ2-7; unclear D gene. Germline loops: CDR1 SGHKS, CDR2 YYEKEE (reference sequence). The CDR3 has 13 amino acids. V was pared by 3 bases and J by 0 bases, with 7 bases between. The CDR3 DNA reads as TGTGCCAGCAGCTACGCCAGCTCCTACGAGCAGTACTTC. Its translation is CASSYASSYEQYF.

This sequence joins TRBV5-4 and TRBJ2-3; D is possibly TRBD1 or TRBD2 (6 bases each). Germline CDR1 and CDR2: SGHNT and YYREEE (reference sequence). The CDR3 length is 16 residues. V lost 4 bases to trimming and J lost 3 bases, with 18 bases between them. The CDR3 DNA reads as TGTGCCAGCAGCCCGAGTTTGGGGGGCGGAACAGATACGCAGTATTTT. It translates to CASSPSLGGGTDTQYF.